This TCR beta chain was documented in a study of shared clonotypes between healthy human individuals. Whole-study context: Three CD4 naive, three CD4 memory, two CD8 naive and one CD8 memory plate were used per donor. Study-wide points: The donor pool, a small one, limited the genetic and exposure-history diversity represented. Against clonotypes common to all four donors, non-shared ones had lower generation probabilities. For naive CD4 cells, approximately 5% of clonotypes were shared across four donors.

Some clones are missing from TCRdb's copy, which holds only in-frame ones; the method was immunoSEQ multiplex PCR. The table lists approximately 590,000 clones, nearly 97% of them singletons. Comment on this clone: The antigen remains unidentified.

Germline values: CDR1 SGHAT, CDR2 FQDESV (reference sequence). V was clipped by 1 base and J by 7 bases, with 11 bases between them. The CDR3 is 13 residues long. The naive CD8 population came from CD45RO-negative cells selected for CCR7, without terminally differentiated effector memory CD45RA+ cells. Sequencing used naive CD8+ T cells sorted from blood. The chain uses TRBV11-1 and TRBJ2-7, with D perhaps given as TRBD1 or TRBD2 (6 bases each). The origin of this receptor is a woman aged 25 to 39 in good health. This chain's CDR3 is CASSLVRRGEQYF. The DNA for the CDR3 is TGTGCCAGCAGCTTAGTGCGGAGGGGGGAGCAGTACTTC. Full variable domain (missing parts from reference TRBV11-1 and TRBJ2-7): EAEVAQSPRYKITEKSQAVAFWCDPISGHATLYWYRQILGQGPELLVQFQDESVVDDSQLPKDRFSAERLKGVDSTLKIQPAELGDSAMYLCASSLVRRGEQYFGPGTRLTVT.